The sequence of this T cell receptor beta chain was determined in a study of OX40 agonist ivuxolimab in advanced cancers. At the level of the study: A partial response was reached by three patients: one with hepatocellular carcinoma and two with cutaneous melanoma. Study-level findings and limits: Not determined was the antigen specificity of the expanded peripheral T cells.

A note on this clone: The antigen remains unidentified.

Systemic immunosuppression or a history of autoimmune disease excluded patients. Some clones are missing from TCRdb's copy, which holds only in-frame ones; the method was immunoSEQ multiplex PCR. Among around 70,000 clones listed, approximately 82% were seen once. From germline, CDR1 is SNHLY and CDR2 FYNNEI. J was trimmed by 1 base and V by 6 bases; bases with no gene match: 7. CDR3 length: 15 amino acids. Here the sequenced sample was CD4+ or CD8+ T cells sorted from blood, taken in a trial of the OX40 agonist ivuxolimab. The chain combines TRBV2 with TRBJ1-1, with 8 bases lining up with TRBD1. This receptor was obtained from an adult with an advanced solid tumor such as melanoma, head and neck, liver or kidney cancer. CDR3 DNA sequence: TGTGCCAGCAGAGCCCAACAGGGGGGGAACACTGAAGCTTTCTTT. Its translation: CASRAQQGGNTEAFF.